Shown below are 10 T cell receptor beta chains from a single sample sequenced in a study of blood T cell repertoires in COVID-19. The method was immunoSEQ multiplex PCR; TCRdb's version includes in-frame clones alone and lacks a portion of them. This table holds 190,000 or so clones, 85% found once. The source material was peripheral blood. These receptors all come from a man in his sixties with COVID-19, enrolled during active disease.

The chain couples TRBV19 to TRBJ1-5, with 7 positions matching TRBD1. The germline CDR1 and CDR2 sequences are LNHDA and SQIVND (reference sequence). J gave up 3 bases and V 1 base, and 6 bases lay outside the gene matches. CDR3 length: 16 amino acids. The CDR3 DNA reads TGTGCCAGTAGTATAGGGTCGACAGGGCTCAATCAGCCCCAGCATTTT. Its translation is CASSIGSTGLNQPQHF.

This chain joins TRBV6-5 and TRBJ1-5, with D uncertain. This CDR3 is built from 15 residues. V was trimmed by 6 bases and J by 1 base, leaving 13 bases between them. Germline loops: CDR1 MNHEY, CDR2 SVGAGI. CDR3: CASRPSLASNQPQHF. DNA for the CDR3: TGTGCCAGCAGGCCTTCCCTCGCGAGCAATCAGCCCCAGCATTTT.

The rearrangement joins TRBV18 to TRBJ1-6; D call uncertain. Germline V gives CDR1 KGHSH, CDR2 LQKENI. The CDR3 is made up of 16 amino acids. The V and J ends lost 1 base and 8 bases respectively, with 15 bases between them. The CDR3 nucleotides are TGTGCCAGCTCACCACGGTCGGCAGGTTCGGATTCACCCCTCCACTTT. Its translation: CASSPRSAGSDSPLHF.

This chain uses TRBV27 with TRBJ2-7; D gene ambiguous. CDR1 MNHEY and CDR2 SMNVEV come from the germline V gene (reference sequence). The CDR3 has 13 amino acids. With 3 bases removed from V and 3 bases from J, the gap between germline ends came to 9 bases. As DNA, the CDR3 is TGTGCCAGCAGTTTCTCTCCCTTCTACGAGCAGTACTTC. This codes for CASSFSPFYEQYF.

Notes on this clone: A read error may produce the germline difference seen at one junction end. This chain links TRBV5-1 with TRBJ2-2, with D possibly TRBD2 on 5 matching bases. From germline, CDR1 is SGHRS and CDR2 YFSETQ. CDR3 size: 16 residues. In nucleotides, the CDR3 is TGCGCCAGCAGCTTGGGGCCTAGCCAAAACAACGGGGAGCTGTTTTTT. Its translation: CASSLGPSQNNGELFF.

This chain uses TRBV9 with TRBJ2-1; possibly TRBD2 for D (6 bases). V shed 3 bases and J shed 8 bases, with 12 bases lying between them. Germline V gene sequence: CDR1 SGDLS, CDR2 YYNGEE. This CDR3 comprises 13 residues. The CDR3 nucleotides read TGTGCCAGCAGCGCCTCACTAGCCGATGAGCAGTTCTTC. It encodes CASSASLADEQFF.

The V gene is TRBV12-3 or TRBV12-4, the J gene TRBJ2-7, with D possibly TRBD1 on 5 matching bases. The CDR3 is 12 amino acids. Trimming shortened V by 4 bases and J by 3 bases, and 7 bases separated the two germline ends. In DNA form, the CDR3 reads TGTGCCAGCAGTTCGACAGTCTACGAGCAGTACTTC. Its translation: CASSSTVYEQYF.

This sequence joins TRBV19 and TRBJ1-5, with 9 bases identical to TRBD1. CDR1 LNHDA and CDR2 SQIVND come from the germline V gene (reference sequence). V lost 5 bases and J lost 4; bases outside the gene matches: 9. The CDR3 extends over 16 amino acids. As DNA, the CDR3 is TGTGCCAGTAGTCAACCGGGACAGGGCCCTAATCAGCCCCAGCATTTT. The encoded protein is CASSQPGQGPNQPQHF.

The chain combines TRBV3-1 (or the pseudogene TRBV3-2) with TRBJ2-3; D perhaps matches TRBD2 (6 bases). Germline V gene lookup returns CDR1 LGHDT and CDR2 YNNKEL (reference sequence). CDR3 size: 15 residues. The germline V and J ends were trimmed by 1 base and 2 bases, with 10 bases remaining between them. CDR3: CASSQAAGLTDTQYF. For the CDR3, the DNA is TGTGCCAGCAGCCAAGCGGCGGGACTCACAGATACGCAGTATTTT.

This clone was seen once. The V call is TRBV30, the J call TRBJ1-1; no firm D call. CDR1 GTSNPN and CDR2 SVGIG come from the germline V gene (reference sequence). Trimming removed 2 bases from V and 1 base from J, with 8 bases in between. This CDR3 is built from 13 residues. CDR3 in amino acids: CAWSSQTNTEAFF. The CDR3 nucleotides are TGTGCCTGGAGTTCACAGACGAACACTGAAGCTTTCTTT.